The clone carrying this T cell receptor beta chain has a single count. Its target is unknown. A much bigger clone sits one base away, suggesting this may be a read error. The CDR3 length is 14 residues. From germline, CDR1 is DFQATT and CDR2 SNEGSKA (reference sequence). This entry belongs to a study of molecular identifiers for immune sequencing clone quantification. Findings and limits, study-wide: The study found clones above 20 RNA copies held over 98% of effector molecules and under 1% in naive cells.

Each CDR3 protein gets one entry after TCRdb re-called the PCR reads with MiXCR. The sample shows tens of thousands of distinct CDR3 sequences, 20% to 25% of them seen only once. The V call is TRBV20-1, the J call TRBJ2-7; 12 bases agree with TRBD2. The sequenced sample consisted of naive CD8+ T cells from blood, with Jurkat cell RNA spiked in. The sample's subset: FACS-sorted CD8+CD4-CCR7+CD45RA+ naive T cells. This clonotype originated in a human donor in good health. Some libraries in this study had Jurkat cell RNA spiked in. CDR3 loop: CSAASGLAGGVQCF. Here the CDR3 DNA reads TGCAGTGCTGCTTCGGGGCTAGCGGGGGGGGTGCAGTGCTTC.